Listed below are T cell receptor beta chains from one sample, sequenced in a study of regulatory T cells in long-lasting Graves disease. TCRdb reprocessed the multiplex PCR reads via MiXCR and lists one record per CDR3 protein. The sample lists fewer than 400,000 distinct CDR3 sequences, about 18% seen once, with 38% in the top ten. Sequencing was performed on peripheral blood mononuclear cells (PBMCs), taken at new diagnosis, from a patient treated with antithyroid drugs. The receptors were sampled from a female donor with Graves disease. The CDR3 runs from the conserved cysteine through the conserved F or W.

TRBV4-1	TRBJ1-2	CASSQVNAGRDGYTF
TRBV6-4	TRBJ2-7	CASWDPGLAVIDLSYEQYF
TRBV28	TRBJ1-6	CASSFRSYNSPLHF
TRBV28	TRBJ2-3	CASSLQGGSDHSSTDTQYF
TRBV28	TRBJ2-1	CASSPQGSEQFF
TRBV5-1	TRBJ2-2	CASSLEALAGGNTGELFF
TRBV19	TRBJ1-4	CASSAGTSNEKLFF
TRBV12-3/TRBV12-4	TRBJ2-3	CASSFSRQGWGDTQYF
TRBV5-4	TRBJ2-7	CASSSQGDYEQYF
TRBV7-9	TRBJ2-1	CASTFRRYGTPPSYNEQFF
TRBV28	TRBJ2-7	CASRTGYYEQYF
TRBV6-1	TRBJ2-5	CASSGETGWETQYF
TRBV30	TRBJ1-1	CAWTPTVNTEAFF
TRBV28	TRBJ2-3	CASSSKLRHGDTQYF
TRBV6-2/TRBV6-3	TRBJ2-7	CASSLTESYEQYF
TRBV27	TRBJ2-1	CARAGGSNEQFF
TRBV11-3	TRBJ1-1	CASSYPGGSNTEAFF
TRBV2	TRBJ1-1	CASSSRTVNTEAFF
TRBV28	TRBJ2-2	CASSLSGQGAGGELFF
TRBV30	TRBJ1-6	CAWSGGVSGNSPLHF
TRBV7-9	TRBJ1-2	CASSQDPRGQVSYGYTF
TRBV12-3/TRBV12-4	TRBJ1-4	CASSPEMRLRADEKLFF
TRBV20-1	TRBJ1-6	CSARGGQGSSYNSPLHF
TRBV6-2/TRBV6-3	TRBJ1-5	CASREGRQPQHF
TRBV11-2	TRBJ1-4	CASSLGSTDEKLFF
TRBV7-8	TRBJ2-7	CASSQGLAGPTTVIEQYF
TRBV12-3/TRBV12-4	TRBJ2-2	CASSIPQRAGELFF
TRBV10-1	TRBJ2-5	CASSAGSQETQYF
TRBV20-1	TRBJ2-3	CSAPPTGRSTDTQYF
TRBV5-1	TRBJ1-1	CASRLRGLGPEAFF
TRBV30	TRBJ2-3	CAWNSGTSTDTQYF
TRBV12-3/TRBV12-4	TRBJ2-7	CASSFSPIGDEQYF
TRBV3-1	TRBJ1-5	CASSQGGSNNQPQHF
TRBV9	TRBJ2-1	CASSRQRDESYNEQFF
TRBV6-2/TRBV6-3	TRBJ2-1	CASSYLGLAGVGGGTSYNEQFF
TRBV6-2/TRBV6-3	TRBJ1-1	CASSPRRGRNTEAFF
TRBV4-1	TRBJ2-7	CASSQDPGGTYYEQYF